The next 3 T cell receptor beta chains were all read from a single sample in a study of cytomegalovirus exposure and HLA in healthy donors. The PCR was carried out with 60 Vbeta primers and 13 Jbeta primers. TCRdb's table, derived via immunoSEQ multiplex PCR, lists solely in-frame clones and lacks some. The sample yields 100,000 or so clones, 65% to 75% seen once. Material: PBMCs. These receptors all stem from a man aged 40-55 years in good health and CMV-seropositive.

V and J are TRBV6-5 and TRBJ1-5, with D unresolved. Germline V gives CDR1 MNHEY, CDR2 SVGAGI. There are 15 residues in the CDR3. V was trimmed by 2 bases and J by 2 bases, leaving 10 bases between them. In DNA, the CDR3 is TGTGCCAGCAGTTACGACGGGTCGGGCAATCAGCCCCAGCATTTT. It translates to CASSYDGSGNQPQHF.

The rearrangement links TRBV9 to TRBJ2-5, with TRBD2 matching over 9 bases. CDR1 SGDLS and CDR2 YYNGEE come from the germline V gene. Trimming cost V 4 bases and J 5 bases; bases outside gene matches: 12. This CDR3 has 16 residues. The CDR3 region has the DNA TGTGCCAGCAGCTCTGGACTAGCGCCCCGAGGGGAGACCCAGTACTTC. Residues: CASSSGLAPRGETQYF.

This chain uses TRBV9 with TRBJ1-5, with D unresolved. With 1 base removed from V and 6 bases from J, the gap between germline ends came to 11 bases. The germline V gene has CDR1 SGDLS and CDR2 YYNGEE. The CDR3 covers 14 residues. The CDR3 nucleotides are TGTGCCAGCAGCGTATTCGGGGAGACTCAGCCCCAGCATTTT. Its protein product is CASSVFGETQPQHF.